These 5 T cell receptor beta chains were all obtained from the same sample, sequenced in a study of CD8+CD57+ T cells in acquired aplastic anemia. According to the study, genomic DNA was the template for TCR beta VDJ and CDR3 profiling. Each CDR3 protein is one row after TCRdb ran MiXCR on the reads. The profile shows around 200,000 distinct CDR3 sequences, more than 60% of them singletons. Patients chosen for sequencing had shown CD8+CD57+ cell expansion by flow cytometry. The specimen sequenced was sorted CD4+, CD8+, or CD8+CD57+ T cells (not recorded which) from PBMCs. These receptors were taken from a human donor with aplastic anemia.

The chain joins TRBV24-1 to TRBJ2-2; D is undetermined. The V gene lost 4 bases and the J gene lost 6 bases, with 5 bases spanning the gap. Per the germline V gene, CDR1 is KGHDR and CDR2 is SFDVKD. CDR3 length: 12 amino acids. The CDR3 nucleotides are TGTGCCACCAGTGACGCTGCCGGGGAGCTGTTTTTT. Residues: CATSDAAGELFF.

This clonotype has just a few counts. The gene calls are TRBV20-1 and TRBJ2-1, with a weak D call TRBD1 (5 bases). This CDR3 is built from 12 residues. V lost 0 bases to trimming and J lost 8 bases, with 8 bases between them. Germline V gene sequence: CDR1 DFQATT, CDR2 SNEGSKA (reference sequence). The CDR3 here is CSAREGRDEQFF. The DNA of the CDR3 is TGCAGTGCTAGAGAGGGCAGGGATGAGCAGTTCTTC.

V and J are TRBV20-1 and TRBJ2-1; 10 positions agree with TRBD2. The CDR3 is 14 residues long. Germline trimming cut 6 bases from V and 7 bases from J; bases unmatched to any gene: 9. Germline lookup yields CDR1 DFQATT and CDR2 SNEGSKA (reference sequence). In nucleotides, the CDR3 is TGCAGTGCGCGAGGGATTAGCGGGAGGAATGAGCAGTTCTTC. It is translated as CSARGISGRNEQFF.

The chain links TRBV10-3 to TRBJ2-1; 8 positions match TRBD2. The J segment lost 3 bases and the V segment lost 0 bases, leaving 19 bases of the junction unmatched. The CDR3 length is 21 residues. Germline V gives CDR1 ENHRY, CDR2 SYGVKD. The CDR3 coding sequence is TGTGCCATCAGTGAGTCTCTACTAGTGCGGAGCCGGGGGGGCCTCTACAATGAGCAGTTCTTC. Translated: CAISESLLVRSRGGLYNEQFF.

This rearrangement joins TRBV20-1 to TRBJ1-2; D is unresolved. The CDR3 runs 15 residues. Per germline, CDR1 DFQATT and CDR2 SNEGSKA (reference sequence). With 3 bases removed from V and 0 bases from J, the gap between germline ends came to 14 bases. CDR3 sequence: CSASGMDGANYGYTF. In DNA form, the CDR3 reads TGCAGTGCTAGTGGAATGGACGGGGCTAACTATGGCTACACCTTC.